These T cell receptor beta chains were read from a single sample in a study of preoperative IRX-2 immunotherapy in early breast cancer. TCRdb's copy holds only in-frame clones and misses some; the assay was immunoSEQ multiplex PCR. The sample gives some 13,000 clones, around 90% of which show up once; approximately 30% is in the top ten. This material was obtained from a patient treated with IRX-2 immunotherapy. Receptor source: a human donor with breast cancer. Both conserved end residues are part of each CDR3. A D gene is named only where the DNA matches it firmly. The size field is filled for only some rows; it gives once, few, many or a size class.

>TRBJ1-1|TRBV4-2|.|TRBD1|15
CASRGTGGLNTEAFF
TGTGCCAGCAGAGGGACAGGGGGCCTGAACACTGAAGCTTTCTTT
>TRBJ1-5|TRBV5-1|.|.|13
CASSLVPNQPQHF
TGCGCCAGCAGCTTGGTGCCAAATCAGCCCCAGCATTTT
>TRBJ2-1|TRBV15|.|TRBD2|15
CATSRDLAGGGEQFF
TGTGCCACCAGCAGAGACCTAGCGGGGGGCGGGGAGCAGTTCTTC
>TRBJ2-1|TRBV6-6|.|TRBD2|13
CASMVAGGNEQFF
TGTGCCAGCATGGTAGCGGGGGGAAATGAGCAGTTCTTC
>TRBJ1-2|TRBV5-1|.|.|12
CASSSGMGGYTF
TGCGCCAGCAGCTCGGGGATGGGCGGCTACACCTTC
>TRBJ2-2|TRBV6-6|.|.|13
CASSYPGTGELFF
TGTGCCAGCAGTTACCCGGGCACCGGGGAGCTGTTTTTT
>TRBJ2-1|TRBV15|once|.|15
CATSGLGPYYNEQFF
TGTGCCACCAGTGGTCTCGGACCCTACTACAATGAGCAGTTCTTC
>TRBJ1-5|TRBV28|.|.|14
CASSFSPSDQPQHF
TGTGCCAGCAGTTTTTCCCCCTCGGATCAGCCCCAGCATTTT
>TRBJ2-2|TRBV6-6|.|.|15
CASQPSGVNTGELFF
TGTGCCAGCCAGCCCTCAGGGGTTAACACCGGGGAGCTGTTTTTT
>TRBJ1-4|TRBV7-9|few|TRBD1|16
CASSLLTTGGGEKLFF
TGTGCCAGCAGCCTCCTAACGACAGGGGGTGGTGAAAAACTGTTTTTT
>TRBJ1-5|TRBV5-5|.|.|15
CASSLSGRSNQPQHF
TGTGCCAGCAGCCTCTCCGGACGGAGCAATCAGCCCCAGCATTTT
>TRBJ2-6|TRBV25-1|.|.|13
CASLRSGANVLTF
TGTGCCAGCCTTCGATCTGGGGCCAACGTCCTGACTTTC
>TRBJ2-7|TRBV11-1|.|TRBD2|13
CAGALAGGPGQYF
TGTGCCGGCGCACTAGCGGGGGGGCCAGGGCAGTACTTC
>TRBJ2-1|TRBV19|.|TRBD2|15
CASSIPLAGNNEQFF
TGTGCCAGCTCGATCCCCCTAGCGGGTAACAATGAGCAGTTCTTC
>TRBJ1-6|TRBV2|.|TRBD1|14
CASSWDRGDSPLHF
TGTGCCAGCAGTTGGGACAGGGGAGATTCACCCCTCCACTTT
>TRBJ1-1|TRBV19|.|.|16
CASSISGAWGGTEAFF
TGTGCCAGTAGTATCTCGGGGGCCTGGGGAGGCACTGAAGCTTTCTTT
>TRBJ2-5|TRBV11-2|.|TRBD2|15
CASSSLRGGGETQYF
TGTGCCAGCAGCTCTCTTCGGGGGGGCGGCGAGACCCAGTACTTC
>TRBJ1-6|TRBV18|.|.|15
CASSPLGNGNSPLHF
TGTGCCAGCTCACCACTGGGTAATGGTAATTCACCCCTCCACTTT
>TRBJ1-2|TRBV18|.|.|13
CASSREGFYGYTF
TGTGCCAGCTCACGGGAAGGGTTCTATGGCTACACCTTC
>TRBJ2-5|TRBV5-5|.|.|13
CASSLASQETQYF
TGTGCCAGCAGCTTGGCGAGTCAAGAGACCCAGTACTTC
>TRBJ1-5|TRBV2|.|TRBD1|13
CASTWTGDQPQHF
TGTGCCAGCACCTGGACAGGGGATCAGCCCCAGCATTTT
>TRBJ2-6|TRBV5-8|.|TRBD1|17
CASSRGQGAFGANVLTF
TGTGCCAGCAGCCGGGGACAGGGGGCGTTTGGGGCCAACGTCCTGACTTTC
>TRBJ1-4|TRBV28|.|.|13
CASLRPGGEKLFF
TGTGCCAGCCTACGCCCAGGCGGTGAAAAACTGTTTTTT
>TRBJ2-5|TRBV6-5|.|.|14
CASSPRPGRETQYF
TGTGCCAGCAGCCCACGTCCGGGTCGAGAGACCCAGTACTTC
>TRBJ1-1|TRBV7-9|.|.|12
CASSLGGFEAFF
TGTGCCAGCAGCTTAGGCGGATTTGAAGCTTTCTTT
>TRBJ1-5|TRBV19|.|.|14
CASSIGADRQPQHF
TGTGCCAGTAGTATAGGGGCAGACAGGCAGCCCCAGCATTTT